This TCR beta chain was sequenced during a study of tumor and adjacent non-tumor tissue in lung cancer. The template was RNA from unsorted bulk tissue. Points on this clonotype: Relative to the germline gene, one junction end is altered; a read error may explain this.

The library came from three nested PCR rounds adapted from ARM-PCR protocols. TCRdb reprocessed the multiplex PCR reads via MiXCR and lists one record per CDR3 protein. The table includes fewer than 100,000 distinct CDR3 sequences, 72% detected once. The sequenced material came from lung tumor tissue. The receptor comes from a woman aged 40 to 50 with non-small cell lung cancer.

DNA of the CDR3: TGTGCCAGCAAACCCCCAGGACGCGGCCGAAATGGGCAGTTCTTC. It translates to CASKPPGRGRNGQFF. The chain carries TRBV6-6 and TRBJ2-1; D not certain. This CDR3 comprises 15 residues. Germline V gene lookup returns CDR1 MNHNY and CDR2 SVGAGI (reference sequence).